These 31 T cell receptor beta chains came from one sample sequenced in a study of blood T cell repertoires in COVID-19. Some clones are missing from TCRdb's copy, which holds only in-frame ones; the method was immunoSEQ multiplex PCR. The data contain about 370,000 clones, 70% to 90% of them singletons. Sequenced sample: peripheral blood. These receptors were collected from a woman aged 25 to 39 with COVID-19, enrolled during active disease.

This chain links TRBV6-2 or TRBV6-3 with TRBJ1-5, with 8 bases that match TRBD1. Losses at the gene ends were 6 bases for V and 0 bases for J; bases not matched to a gene: 10. CDR3 length equals 17 residues. Germline CDR1 and CDR2: MNHEY and SVGEGT. This CDR3 reads CASSPRTGTVSNQPQHF. In nucleotides, the CDR3 is TGTGCCAGCAGCCCTCGGACAGGGACCGTTAGCAATCAGCCCCAGCATTTT.

The V gene is TRBV7-2, the J gene TRBJ2-7, with TRBD1 identical over 10 bases. The germline gives CDR1 SGHTA, CDR2 FQGNSA. The CDR3 runs to 15 residues. Trimming took 5 bases from V and 3 from J; bases not matched to a gene: 7. The CDR3 is CASSKRGQGNYEQYF. CDR3 bases: TGTGCCAGCAGCAAGAGGGGACAGGGGAACTACGAGCAGTACTTC.

The chain joins TRBV27 to TRBJ2-3, with TRBD2 identical over 7 bases. Per germline, CDR1 MNHEY and CDR2 SMNVEV (reference sequence). Trimming cost V 3 bases and J 0 bases; bases outside gene matches: 0. The CDR3 covers 14 residues. CDR3 sequence: CASSLGGSTDTQYF. The CDR3 bases are TGTGCCAGCAGTTTGGGAGGGAGCACAGATACGCAGTATTTT.

J is TRBJ2-3 and V is TRBV24-1; 13 bases map to TRBD2. V shed 2 bases, J shed 3 bases, and the junction held 1 base outside the gene matches. Germline loops: CDR1 KGHDR, CDR2 SFDVKD. CDR3 length equals 16 residues. The CDR3 spells CATSDWTSGRTDTQYF. The CDR3 nucleotides are TGTGCCACCAGTGATTGGACTAGCGGGAGAACAGATACGCAGTATTTT.

The chain uses TRBV19 and TRBJ1-2, with D uncertain. V lost 2 bases, J lost 7 bases, and 17 bases lay in between. Germline assignment: CDR1 LNHDA and CDR2 SQIVND (reference sequence). This CDR3 has 15 residues. The CDR3 DNA follows: TGTGCCAGTAGTATACAAGTCTCCAGCGACTTTGGCTACACCTTC. Protein: CASSIQVSSDFGYTF.

The chain has TRBV19 and TRBJ1-2; 7 bases are shared with TRBD1. CDR1 is LNHDA and CDR2 is SQIVND in the germline V gene (reference sequence). V lost 5 bases to trimming and J lost 7 bases; unmatched junction nucleotides: 7. CDR3 size: 13 residues. CDR3 sequence: CASSLSTGVGYTF. CDR3 bases: TGTGCCAGTAGTCTATCTACAGGGGTTGGCTACACCTTC. Drawing the rest from reference TRBV19 and TRBJ1-2, the complete variable domain is DGGITQSPKYLFRKEGQNVTLSCEQNLNHDAMYWYRQDPGQGLRLIYYSQIVNDFQKGDIAEGYSVSREKKESFPLTVTSAQKNPTAFYLCASSLSTGVGYTFGSGTRLTVV.

This chain links TRBV27 with TRBJ1-2; no clear D gene. V was cut by 3 bases and J by 2 bases, with 10 bases left in between. The CDR3 runs 14 residues. The germline V gene encodes CDR1 MNHEY and CDR2 SMNVEV (reference sequence). The CDR3 sequence is CASSFSDRNYGYTF. Written as DNA, the CDR3 is TGTGCCAGCAGTTTCTCCGATAGAAACTATGGCTACACCTTC.

The chain is built from TRBV28 and TRBJ2-1, with 16 bases identical to TRBD2. The CDR3 loop spans 15 amino acids. V shed 6 bases and J 8 bases; nucleotides not matched to a gene: 4. Germline-derived CDR1 and CDR2 are MDHEN and SYDVKM. The CDR3 nucleotides are TGTGCCAGCAGCCCCGGGACTAGCGGGAGGGATGAGCAGTTCTTC. Protein sequence: CASSPGTSGRDEQFF.

In this sample, this clone turned up once. The chain combines TRBV30 with TRBJ2-7, with TRBD1 as a possible D gene (5 bases). Germline CDR1 GTSNPN, CDR2 SVGIG (reference sequence). Trimming pared 0 bases from V and 3 bases from J, leaving 6 bases between. The CDR3 contains 12 residues. The CDR3 spells CAWSVRGYEQYF. The CDR3 coding sequence is TGTGCCTGGAGTGTTAGGGGCTACGAGCAGTACTTC. Full variable domain (outside the CDR3, taken from reference TRBV30 and TRBJ2-7): SQTIHQWPATLVQPVGSPLSLECTVEGTSNPNLYWYRQAAGRGLQLLFYSVGIGQISSEVPQNLSASRPQDRQFILSSKKLLLSDSGFYLCAWSVRGYEQYFGPGTRLTVT.

V usage is TRBV6-2 or TRBV6-3 and J usage is TRBJ2-6, with 7 bases fitting TRBD1. The CDR3 has 18 amino acids. V shed 2 bases and J 2 bases; nucleotides not matched to a gene: 9. Germline V lookup: CDR1 MNHEY, CDR2 SVGEGT. The CDR3 region has the DNA TGTGCCAGCAGTTACGACAGGGCCCATCTACCTGGGGCCAACGTCCTGACTTTC. Amino acid sequence: CASSYDRAHLPGANVLTF.

The chain employs TRBV28 and TRBJ2-7; weak D call: TRBD2 (5 bases). The CDR3 length is 12 residues. The V end was cut by 6 bases, the J end by 3 bases, with 9 bases between. The germline V gene encodes CDR1 MDHEN and CDR2 SYDVKM. The CDR3 coding sequence is TGTGCCAGCAGATCCGGGGACTACGAGCAGTACTTC. This encodes CASRSGDYEQYF.

The chain links TRBV5-6 to TRBJ2-7; D perhaps matches TRBD2 (5 bases). Germline V lookup: CDR1 SGHDT, CDR2 YYEEEE. V was trimmed by 4 bases and J by 2 bases, leaving 13 bases between them. This CDR3 contains 14 residues. The CDR3 spells CASSPTRVPYEQYF. CDR3 DNA sequence: TGTGCCAGCAGCCCTACGAGGGTCCCCTACGAGCAGTACTTC.

The genes are TRBV19 and TRBJ2-7; TRBD2 aligns across 8 bases. Trimming at V came to 1 base and at J to 3 bases, leaving 5 bases not matched to a gene. The CDR3 has 15 amino acids. CDR1 LNHDA and CDR2 SQIVND come from the germline V gene (reference sequence). CDR3 amino acids: CASSIVAGQGYEQYF. CDR3 nucleotide sequence: TGTGCCAGTAGTATAGTAGCGGGACAAGGCTACGAGCAGTACTTC. The variable domain in full, completed from reference TRBV19 and TRBJ2-7, reads DGGITQSPKYLFRKEGQNVTLSCEQNLNHDAMYWYRQDPGQGLRLIYYSQIVNDFQKGDIAEGYSVSREKKESFPLTVTSAQKNPTAFYLCASSIVAGQGYEQYFGPGTRLTVT.

The chain combines TRBV2 with TRBJ1-1, with D unclear. The CDR3 runs to 14 residues. Germline V gene data show CDR1 as SNHLY and CDR2 as FYNNEI. V dropped 3 bases and J dropped 4 bases, with 12 bases sitting between them. The CDR3 DNA reads as TGTGCCAGCAGTGAGGAGACCGGATTCACTGAAGCTTTCTTT. Its translation is CASSEETGFTEAFF.

The rearrangement links TRBV7-9 to TRBJ2-1, with D perhaps TRBD1 (6 bases). Trimming pared 3 bases from V and 4 bases from J, leaving 10 bases between. The germline gives CDR1 SEHNR, CDR2 FQNEAQ (reference sequence). The CDR3 has 14 residues. The CDR3 DNA reads TGTGCCAGCAGCTTTTTACAGGGTTACAATGAGCAGTTCTTC. Its protein product is CASSFLQGYNEQFF.

The chain couples TRBV5-6 to TRBJ2-3; TRBD2 matches 9 bases. CDR1 is SGHDT, CDR2 YYEEEE, per germline. V trimming: 6 bases; J trimming: 0 bases; junction bases outside the gene matches: 11. The CDR3 has 17 amino acids. The CDR3 spells CASKGAGGPYSTDTQYF. The CDR3 nucleotides are TGTGCCAGCAAGGGAGCGGGAGGCCCATATAGCACAGATACGCAGTATTTT.

The gene calls are TRBV3-1 (or the pseudogene TRBV3-2) and TRBJ2-7; 9 nucleotides match TRBD2. J gave up 6 bases and V 3 bases, and 3 bases lay outside the gene matches. Per the germline V gene, CDR1 is LGHDT and CDR2 is YNNKEL (reference sequence). The CDR3 is 13 amino acids. This CDR3 reads CASSQGGRVEQYF. Written as DNA, the CDR3 is TGTGCCAGCAGCCAGGGCGGGAGGGTCGAGCAGTACTTC.

This chain links TRBV12-3 or TRBV12-4 with TRBJ1-1; D gene unclear. V lost 6 bases and J lost 0, with 5 bases in between. The CDR3 consists of 12 residues. CDR3 in amino acids: CASRRLNTEAFF. CDR3 coding DNA: TGTGCCAGCAGGCGGTTGAACACTGAAGCTTTCTTT.

V gene TRBV5-8 combines with J gene TRBJ2-1; tentatively, D is TRBD2 (6 bases). V gave up 1 base and J gave up 6 bases, with 8 bases separating them. CDR1 is SGHTS, CDR2 YDEGEE, per germline. The length of the CDR3 is 13 residues. CDR3 region: CASSLMEGNEQFF. The DNA for the CDR3 is TGTGCCAGCAGCTTGATGGAGGGCAATGAGCAGTTCTTC.

The genes are TRBV28 and TRBJ2-5; 9 bases align to TRBD2. Losses at the gene ends were 0 bases for V and 4 bases for J; bases not matched to a gene: 6. The CDR3 sequence is 16 residues long. Germline CDR1 reads MDHEN; CDR2 reads SYDVKM. This CDR3 is CASSLWGLAGPETQYF. The CDR3 DNA sequence: TGTGCCAGCAGTTTATGGGGGCTAGCGGGGCCAGAGACCCAGTACTTC.

The V and J genes are TRBV28 and TRBJ1-5, with D hard to call. Trimming removed 1 base at V and 8 bases at J, with 9 bases between. This CDR3 has 13 amino acids. Germline V lookup: CDR1 MDHEN, CDR2 SYDVKM. CDR3 nucleotides: TGTGCCAGCAGTTTATATGGCGGCGAGCCCCAGCATTTT. Amino acid sequence: CASSLYGGEPQHF.

This clone showed up just a few times. The chain uses TRBV13 and TRBJ2-1; 7 nucleotides align to TRBD2. The CDR3 is made up of 17 amino acids. Losses at the gene ends were 7 bases for V and 2 bases for J; bases not matched to a gene: 14. Germline loops: CDR1 PRHDT, CDR2 FYEKMQ (reference sequence). CDR3 sequence (DNA): TGTGCCAGCACCCCCCCCGGCGGGAGCCTAGCCTACAATGAGCAGTTCTTC. Protein product: CASTPPGGSLAYNEQFF.

The chain couples TRBV6-5 to TRBJ1-5; weak D call: TRBD1 (5 bases). Trimming removed 5 bases from V and 9 bases from J, with 11 bases in between. The CDR3 loop spans 12 amino acids. Germline loops: CDR1 MNHEY, CDR2 SVGAGI. The CDR3 loop reads CASSTGQGPQHF. The CDR3 DNA sequence: TGTGCCAGCAGTACCGGGCAGGGGCCCCAGCATTTT.

This chain connects TRBV5-4 to TRBJ1-2; D might be TRBD1 (5 bases). This CDR3 is 14 amino acids long. CDR1 and CDR2 from the germline V gene are SGHNT and YYREEE (reference sequence). Trimming removed 4 bases from V and 2 bases from J, with 12 bases in between. CDR3 DNA: TGTGCCAGCAGCCCCCTCGACAGAAACTATGGCTACACCTTC. The encoded protein is CASSPLDRNYGYTF.

V and J are TRBV14 and TRBJ2-5, with 12 bases lining up with TRBD2. Germline V CDR1 and CDR2: SGHDN, FVKESK. With 4 bases clipped from V and 4 bases from J, the junction kept 1 base outside the gene matches. The CDR3 runs 14 residues. The CDR3 nucleotides read TGTGCCAGCAGCCCGGGACTAGCGGGAGAGACCCAGTACTTC. It encodes CASSPGLAGETQYF. The full variable domain, rest sourced from reference TRBV14 and TRBJ2-5, is EAGVTQFPSHSVIEKGQTVTLRCDPISGHDNLYWYRRVMGKEIKFLLHFVKESKQDESGMPNNRFLAERTGGTYSTLKVQPAELEDSGVYFCASSPGLAGETQYFGPGTRLLVL.

The chain is built from TRBV10-3 and TRBJ2-1, with 15 bases lining up with TRBD2. V gave up 4 bases and J gave up 7 bases; unmatched junction bases: 8. The CDR3 is 17 residues long. The V gene's germline CDR1 is ENHRY and CDR2 SYGVKD. CDR3 region: CAISVLTGTSGRNEQFF. The CDR3 DNA is TGTGCCATCAGTGTTTTAACCGGGACTAGCGGGAGGAATGAGCAGTTCTTC.

The CDR3 here is CASLRGLLSYEQYF. CDR3 DNA sequence: TGTGCCAGCCTAAGGGGGTTACTCTCCTACGAGCAGTACTTC. The chain couples TRBV6-5 to TRBJ2-7; TRBD1 might be the D (6 bases). CDR3 length equals 14 residues. V was clipped by 8 bases and J by 0 bases, with 14 bases between them. Germline values: CDR1 MNHEY, CDR2 SVGAGI.

The rearrangement links TRBV5-6 to TRBJ2-7; D might be TRBD1 (7 bases). The CDR3 runs 15 residues. The V end was cut by 4 bases, the J end by 7 bases, with 21 bases between. CDR1 is SGHDT and CDR2 is YYEEEE in the germline V gene. CDR3 loop: CASSPFLEGAWEQYF. In DNA form, the CDR3 reads TGTGCCAGCAGCCCCTTCTTGGAGGGGGCGTGGGAGCAGTACTTC.

This chain joins TRBV1 and TRBJ2-1; TRBD1 is taken as the D call from the table, unchecked against the DNA. TRBV1 is termed a pseudogene. CDR3 length: 16 residues. Here the CDR3 reads CTSSHPGVVGQNEQFF. The CDR3 region has the DNA TGCACCAGCAGCCACCCCGGGGTAGTCGGACAGAATGAGCAGTTCTTC.

The chain uses TRBV27 and TRBJ2-3; TRBD2 aligns across 9 bases. The CDR3 covers 16 residues. V was clipped by 3 bases and J by 4 bases; unmatched bases: 8. Germline CDR1 is MNHEY and CDR2 is SMNVEV (reference sequence). The CDR3 sequence is CASSLNSGRVADTQYF. The CDR3 DNA reads as TGTGCCAGCAGTTTGAATAGCGGGAGAGTAGCAGATACGCAGTATTTT.

This clone was counted between two and nine times. The chain employs TRBV18 and TRBJ2-3; D not resolved. CDR1 KGHSH and CDR2 LQKENI come from the germline V gene. This CDR3 has 15 residues. V was cut by 2 bases and J by 0 bases, with 9 bases left in between. The chain's CDR3 is CASSPLGTSTDTQYF. The CDR3 DNA sequence: TGTGCCAGCTCACCATTGGGCACTAGCACAGATACGCAGTATTTT.